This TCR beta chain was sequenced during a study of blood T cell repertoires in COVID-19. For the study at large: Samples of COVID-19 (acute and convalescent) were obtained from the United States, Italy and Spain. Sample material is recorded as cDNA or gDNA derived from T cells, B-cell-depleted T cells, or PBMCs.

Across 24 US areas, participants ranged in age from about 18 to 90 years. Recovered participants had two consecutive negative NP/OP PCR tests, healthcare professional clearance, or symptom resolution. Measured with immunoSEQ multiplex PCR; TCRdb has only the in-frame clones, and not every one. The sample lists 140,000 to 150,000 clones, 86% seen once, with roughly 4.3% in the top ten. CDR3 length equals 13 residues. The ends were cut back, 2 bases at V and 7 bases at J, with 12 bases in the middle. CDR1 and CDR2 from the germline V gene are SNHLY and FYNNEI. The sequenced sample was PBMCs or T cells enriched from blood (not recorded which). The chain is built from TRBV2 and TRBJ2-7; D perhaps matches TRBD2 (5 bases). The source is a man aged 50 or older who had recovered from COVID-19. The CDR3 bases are TGTGCCAGCAGTGAAATCGAGGGATTAGAGCAGTACTTC. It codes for CASSEIEGLEQYF.